This section outlines one T cell receptor beta chain sequence together with its context. Its antigen remains undetermined. No much larger clone is present one base from it, and per-base qualities are unavailable. The data derive from a study of cytomegalovirus exposure and HLA in healthy donors (dated by TCRdb to 2015 to 2018). Background on the whole study: An earlier analysis of several hundred of the donors reported 276 Gb of sequence data and roughly 120 million unique TCR beta sequences obtained from roughly 180 million T cells. In a later analysis, previously published TCR beta repertoires from 666 donors were re-analyzed and high-resolution HLA genotyping was added so that TCR occurrence patterns could be studied. Rather than drawing on any new phenotypic data, the later analysis identified candidate immune exposures from TCR beta sequences and the way those sequences occurred across donors. The study was designed to test whether signatures of past pathogen exposure could be identified by cataloging public T cell receptors. In an earlier analysis of 500 to 650 of the donors, high-throughput TCR beta sequencing was used to judge whether each TCR beta V gene segment behaved as functional or pseudogenic. To predict cytomegalovirus infection status, the study brought together high-throughput TCR immunosequencing, statistical association of individual TCRs with disease status, and machine learning. The genetic ancestry cluster associated with self-reported Caucasian donors included 81% of the approximately 400 genotyped donors. Typing coverage varied by locus: roughly 629-640 donors for A, B, C, DRB1 and DQB1; approximately 560 for DQA1; over 600 for DPA1; approximately 450 for DPB1. In a later genetic analysis, genome-wide SNP genotypes for about three fifths of the roughly 670 donors were used, and that subset was treated as a discovery cohort. Besides the first cohort of roughly 640 subjects, a separate validation cohort made up of 120 different subjects was used. A handful of DR-DQ haplotypes were handled as single units for association and clustering because linkage in the cohort was strong. Alongside the repertoire data, information on donor age, sex, ethnicity and CMV serostatus was compiled. Among roughly 370 genotyped donors of the cohort, an average of 235,054 unique TCR beta nucleotide sequences were sequenced per donor, roughly 18% of them non-productive. The T cell repertoires of 670 or so subjects were profiled by immunosequencing and related to cytomegalovirus serostatus. Class I and class II HLA loci were covered by the typing at four-digit resolution. An early release covering 550 to 650 HLA-typed donors comprised about 300 gigabases of sequencing data and approximately 85 million unique TCR sequences. All discovery cohort repertoires had been generated on a single sequencing platform.

Spanning cysteine to phenylalanine, the CDR3 consists of 17 amino acids. The only DNA kept is the CDR3, 51 bases in frame from the first base. For CDR1 and CDR2, the germline V gene (reference sequence) lists SGHNT and YYREEE. Deletion took 1 base off V and 3 bases off J, with a span of 16 bases between the germline ends. Study-wide findings and limitations: According to a later genetic analysis, donors in an Asian-associated ancestry cluster had fewer N-insertions in productive TCRs than the approximately 630-donor mean. Three of the identified cytomegalovirus-associated TCR beta chains were confirmed in vitro to be specific for cytomegalovirus antigens. Linkage disequilibrium might explain the correlated functional status among segregating V segments, but an unknown experimental factor could not be ruled out. Cytomegalovirus status was reported to be diagnosed by the classifier with high specificity and sensitivity in both the original and validation cohorts. A later analysis found that most CMV-associated TCR beta chains appeared HLA-restricted, with HLA associations seemingly driven largely by CMV exposure. The only immune exposure information available for the cohort was CMV serostatus. In a later analysis, 16,951 TCR beta sequences were associated with specific HLA alleles at a false discovery rate of 0.05. Sequencing depth was assumed to be roughly uniform across donors in the presence/absence analyses, though that assumption may not hold. A group of highly shared sequence variants was considered likely to be a technical artifact of the sequencing pipeline. In a later analysis, the rate of TCR association differed among HLA loci, with DRB1 alleles having the most associated TCRs and HLA-C alleles having the fewest. In a later analysis, HLA-associated TCR beta chains were found to be more clonally expanded and to have lower generation probabilities than equally common non-associated chains. Because counts were too low, seventeen rarely observed V segments, including chromosome 9 orphons, were left out of the earlier analysis of 587 of the donors. In the study, some 160 TCR beta chains were listed as associated with cytomegalovirus. In an earlier analysis of 450 to 750 of the donors, most TCR beta V segments appeared in productive rearrangements about 87% or about 30% of the time, broadly matching IMGT annotations. Because HLA typing was missing for some donors at each locus, association tests included only the typed subset. According to the authors, the approach could potentially be generalized to other disease states and immunological phenotypes. A further reported finding was that TCR beta sequences accurately predicted the HLA-A and HLA-B alleles for most subjects in the first cohort. An association between a missense DCLRE1C variant and V-gene and J-gene trimming of TCR beta chains was found in a later genetic analysis and replicated in an independent cohort. Assigning TCR associations to individual alleles was difficult when HLA alleles, especially DR and DQ, strongly co-occurred. Most TCR sequences were observed very rarely across donors, whereas some public TCRs were present in many individuals. A later analysis reported that several top co-occurrence clusters appeared linked to parvovirus B19, influenza, CMV and Epstein-Barr virus. The 87-base-pair reads could not distinguish some IMGT-functional V segments, including TRBV6-2 and TRBV6-3, so those segments were excluded. This cohort had only TCR beta chains sequenced, and the lack of alpha or paired-chain data limited which features could be detected.

Receptor libraries were prepared by the immunoSEQ multiplex PCR assay. A mixture of 60 forward primers for TCR Vbeta segments and 13 reverse primers for TCR Jbeta segments was used in the multiplex PCR. Amplification of the CDR3 region of rearranged TCR beta genes was performed with a multiplex PCR assay on genomic DNA. The Illumina HiSeq System was used to sequence the amplified TCR beta libraries as 87-base-pair reads. Per the original workflow: In a later analysis, tens of millions of unique TCR beta chains were counted across the approximately 640 repertoires, and roughly 11 million of these chains were shared by at least two donors. To remove PCR and sequencing errors, raw reads were error-corrected and collapsed into unique sequences using a nearest-neighbor algorithm that merged closely related sequences. To assign V, D and J gene segments, CDR3 sequences were aligned to IMGT reference sequences. For a sequence to be retained, a match of at least six nucleotides was required to both a V gene segment and a J gene segment. Rearrangements were classified as productive when the CDR3 lacked stop codons and remained in frame with V and J, and all other rearrangements were classified as non-productive. Following IMGT convention, CDR3 was defined as the stretch from the second conserved V-encoded cysteine up to the conserved J-encoded phenylalanine. The earlier analysis of a few hundred of the donors excluded sequences that lacked an unambiguous match to a single V gene segment. In an earlier analysis of 587 of the donors, V segments were called functional above 56.7% productive rearrangements and were called segregating when the between-donor standard deviation exceeded 5%. A statistical classification framework was developed to diagnose cytomegalovirus status using the catalog of TCR beta chain sequences. In a later analysis, TCR nucleotide sequences were compared against IMGT/GENE-DB human TR gene sequences so that V and J genes could be assigned. Using the TCRdist pipeline, a later analysis assigned CDR3 sequences along with most-parsimonious VDJ recombination scenarios. In a later analysis, every TCR beta chain was defined by the combination of its CDR3 amino acid sequence and its V-gene family, and reads without a unique V-gene family were dropped. In a later analysis, fewer than 650 highly shared, low-generation-probability nucleotide sequences were removed to address suspected cross-contamination and a sequencing artifact. In a later analysis, a clonal expansion index was calculated for each public chain from normalized within-repertoire ranks of inferred template counts. In a later analysis, generation probabilities were computed with a VDJ recombination model fitted to out-of-frame rearrangements, and the resulting probabilities were checked against IGoR. In a later analysis, hypergeometric tests were used to score TCR-TCR, TCR-HLA and TCR-CMV co-occurrence, with a repertoire-size bias correction applied to TCR pairs. False discovery rates were estimated in a later analysis by permuting HLA or CMV assignments 20 times. A later analysis grouped co-occurring TCRs with DBSCAN, adding TCRdist sequence similarity when clustering within HLA-allele-positive subsets. Repertoires with fewer than 30,000 or more than 120,000 public chains were left out of co-occurrence clustering, as were about 5 repertoires with anomalous nucleotide sharing. TCRdb provides this immuneACCESS table in a form limited to in-frame rearrangements. Some clones are lacking; in checked studies, under half of them reflect an unresolved V gene, and why the rest are absent is not known. V and J calls and clone size are copied from that table; D and trimming were computed from the DNA. The sample includes 210,000 or so clones, with roughly 80% observed a single time. The top ten clones comprise approximately 2% of the sample.

The cohort was made up of several hundred healthy bone marrow donors. At the time of sampling, all cohort members were nominally healthy, though unrecorded immune exposures were likely present. The donor was CMV seropositive and was included in the group of approximately 310 seropositive cohort members. A peripheral blood sample was provided by each donor, and peripheral blood mononuclear cells were used for TCR beta sequencing. The Qiagen DNeasy Blood Extraction Kit was used to extract genomic DNA from the blood cell samples. The sequence joins TRBV5-4 to TRBJ1-4; a weak D assignment points to TRBD1 (6 bases agree). Input material: PBMCs. This TCR was sampled from a woman aged 30 to 39 in good health and CMV-seropositive. The CDR3 region has the sequence CASSLSGAGSANEKLFF. The DNA sequence is as follows: TGTGCCAGCAGCTTGTCAGGGGCAGGTTCGGCTAATGAAAAACTGTTTTTT.